This TCR beta chain stems from a study of beta chain features in type 1 diabetes. General study findings and limits: A pattern of fewer insertions and more deletions at VDJ junctions was seen in type 1 diabetes patients. Among patients with Type 1 diabetes, TCRB CDR3s were moderately but significantly shorter in every one of the four CD4+ subsets.

Sort purity for all populations was recorded as exceeding 98%. CDR1 is LGHNA and CDR2 is YNFKEQ in the germline V gene. Deletions cut 4 bases from V and 2 bases from J, with 10 bases between. The CDR3 has 14 residues. The entirety of the isolated RNA underwent reverse transcription, so expressed TCRB transcripts were sequenced. Assay: immunoSEQ multiplex PCR; the TCRdb copy retains only in-frame clones and omits some. In the table there are under 800,000 clones, roughly 16% of which are singletons. As concerns this clone: The antigen is undetermined.

The sample consisted of naive CD4+ T cells from blood. The chain links TRBV4-2 to TRBJ2-3; either TRBD1 or TRBD2 may supply D (5 bases each). The TCR comes from a man aged 18 to 30 in good health. CDR3 sequence reads: CASSPFGTTDTQYF. For the CDR3, the DNA is TGTGCCAGCAGCCCTTTCGGGACCACAGATACGCAGTATTTT.